The 29 T cell receptor beta chains below come from one sample, sequenced in a study of control samples from healthy donors and cancer patients. TCRdb keeps only in-frame clones here, not all; method: immunoSEQ multiplex PCR. The table lists about 120,000 clones, more than 85% of them singletons. The sample comprised blood. These receptors came from a man in his thirties or forties in good health.

This clone was counted between two and nine times. The chain carries TRBV5-1 and TRBJ1-4; TRBD1 might be the D (6 bases). There are 11 residues in the CDR3. Per germline, CDR1 SGHRS and CDR2 YFSETQ. V lost 4 bases and J 12 bases, leaving 10 bases between the germline ends. CDR3 in amino acids: CASSGRGQLFF. The CDR3 DNA sequence: TGCGCCAGCAGCGGCAGGGGACAACTGTTTTTT.

The chain links TRBV7-2 to TRBJ2-5, with 7 bases that match TRBD2. Per germline, CDR1 SGHTA and CDR2 FQGNSA. Losses at the gene ends were 4 bases for V and 7 bases for J; bases not matched to a gene: 18. There are 17 residues in the CDR3. The DNA for the CDR3 is TGTGCCAGCAGCTCCCCCGGGACTACACACTTACCGGGGACCCAGTACTTC. Translation gives CASSSPGTTHLPGTQYF.

The chain joins TRBV6-6 to TRBJ1-5, with no clear D. Germline CDR1 MNHNY, CDR2 SVGAGI (reference sequence). The germline V and J ends were trimmed by 2 bases and 5 bases, with 10 bases remaining between them. This CDR3 has 14 residues. CDR3 nucleotides: TGTGCCAGCAGTTACGTGGCAGCCTATCAGCCCCAGCATTTT. Its translation: CASSYVAAYQPQHF.

The chain carries TRBV6-1 and TRBJ1-6; D ambiguous. V lost 4 bases and J lost 0, with 10 bases in between. Germline assignment: CDR1 MNHNS and CDR2 SASEGT. The CDR3 runs 16 residues. The CDR3 DNA is TGTGCCAGCAGTGCAGGCCCAAGCTCCTATAATTCACCCCTCCACTTT. This codes for CASSAGPSSYNSPLHF.

This rearrangement joins TRBV24-1 to TRBJ2-1; D assignment may be TRBD1 or TRBD2 (6 bases each). Germline loops: CDR1 KGHDR, CDR2 SFDVKD. V was clipped by 4 bases and J by 9 bases, with 18 bases between them. The CDR3 spans 15 residues. The CDR3 DNA reads TGTGCCACCAGTGAGGTTGGGGGGCTCGAGGGTGAGCAGTTCTTC. It codes for CATSEVGGLEGEQFF.

The chain joins TRBV27 to TRBJ1-5; D is possibly TRBD1 (5 bases). Germline loops: CDR1 MNHEY, CDR2 SMNVEV (reference sequence). Trimming took 3 bases from V and 5 from J, leaving 11 bases between them. This CDR3 region has 14 residues. The CDR3 DNA reads as TGTGCCAGCAGTTTGGGGGGAATGTATCAGCCCCAGCATTTT. It encodes CASSLGGMYQPQHF.

In nucleotides, the CDR3 is TGCGCCAGCAGCCAAGATTCGGGCAGGGCGGGGAACACTGAAGCTTTCTTT. It codes for CASSQDSGRAGNTEAFF. The chain carries TRBV4-1 and TRBJ1-1; D is perhaps TRBD1 (5 bases). Germline loops: CDR1 MGHRA, CDR2 YSYEKL. The length of the CDR3 is 17 residues. Trimming removed 0 bases at V and 1 base at J, with 15 bases between.

This clone was detected once. The chain links TRBV5-1 to TRBJ1-4; no reliable D call. Germline V gene sequence: CDR1 SGHRS, CDR2 YFSETQ. The CDR3 is made up of 11 amino acids. V lost 5 bases to trimming and J lost 10 bases, with 9 bases between them. This CDR3 reads CASRTGRKLFF. The DNA of the CDR3 is TGCGCCAGCAGGACTGGAAGAAAACTGTTTTTT.

The chain has TRBV2 and TRBJ2-1, with 9 bases aligning to TRBD2. CDR1 SNHLY and CDR2 FYNNEI come from the germline V gene. Losses at the gene ends were 6 bases for V and 4 bases for J; bases not matched to a gene: 7. The CDR3 is 15 amino acids. CDR3 residues: CASRTGTSFYNEQFF. In DNA form, the CDR3 reads TGTGCCAGCAGGACCGGGACTAGCTTTTACAATGAGCAGTTCTTC.

This chain links TRBV6-6 with TRBJ1-1, with D unresolved. Germline CDR1 and CDR2: MNHNY and SVGAGI (reference sequence). This CDR3 is built from 13 residues. The V end was cut by 7 bases, the J end by 6 bases, with 15 bases between. The CDR3 DNA reads TGTGCCAGCACCCTGACGAGCTTCTCTGAAGCTTTCTTT. Amino acids: CASTLTSFSEAFF.

The genes are TRBV7-9 and TRBJ2-2; the D is unclear. The V gene lost 2 bases and the J gene lost 5 bases, with 6 bases spanning the gap. CDR1 is SEHNR and CDR2 is FQNEAQ in the germline V gene (reference sequence). The CDR3 contains 13 residues. The CDR3 protein is CASSLRLTGELFF. The CDR3 nucleotides read TGTGCCAGCAGCTTACGACTGACCGGGGAGCTGTTTTTT.

V and J are TRBV9 and TRBJ2-7, with 9 bases fitting TRBD1. This CDR3 is 15 amino acids long. The germline V gene has CDR1 SGDLS and CDR2 YYNGEE. After removal of 0 bases from V and 6 bases from J, the junction contained 7 bases not matched to a gene. The CDR3 loop reads CASSVGDRDSGEQYF. The CDR3 region has the DNA TGTGCCAGCAGCGTAGGGGACAGGGACTCAGGCGAGCAGTACTTC.

The V and J genes are TRBV2 and TRBJ1-1, with 8 bases fitting TRBD1. Looked up from germline, CDR1 is SNHLY and CDR2 is FYNNEI. The V gene end was trimmed by 6 bases and the J gene end by 3 bases; junction bases not matched to a gene: 3. This CDR3 is built from 13 residues. DNA for the CDR3: TGTGCCAGCAGCAGGGGGCGCGACACTGAAGCTTTCTTT. Translated: CASSRGRDTEAFF.

The genes are TRBV27 and TRBJ2-1; TRBD2 matches 7 bases. This CDR3 has 16 amino acids. The J segment lost 3 bases and the V segment lost 6 bases, leaving 11 bases of the junction unmatched. Germline CDR1 MNHEY, CDR2 SMNVEV (reference sequence). The CDR3 DNA reads as TGTGCCAGCAGCGCGCGGGGGACTTCTTACTACAATGAGCAGTTCTTC. Translation gives CASSARGTSYYNEQFF.

V gene TRBV10-2 combines with J gene TRBJ1-6; D gene uncertain. The CDR3 consists of 13 residues. The germline gives CDR1 WSHSY, CDR2 SAAADI. The ends were cut back, 3 bases at V and 3 bases at J, with 3 bases in the middle. CDR3 sequence: CASSDDYNSPLHF. DNA for the CDR3: TGCGCCAGCAGTGATGACTATAATTCACCCCTCCACTTT.

Regarding this clone: At one end, the junction sequence differs from germline, possibly due to a read error. This rearrangement joins TRBV27 to TRBJ2-6; D is possibly TRBD1 (7 bases). The CDR3 consists of 12 residues. The germline CDR1 and CDR2 sequences are MNHEY and SMNVEV (reference sequence). The CDR3 loop is CASGYRQGGLSF. Written as DNA, the CDR3 is TGTGCCAGCGGGTACCGACAGGGAGGTCTAAGTTTC. Complete variable domain (other parts from reference TRBV27 and TRBJ2-6): EAQVTQNPRYLITVTGKKLTVTCSQNMNHEYMSWYRQDPGLGLRQIYYSMNVEVTDKGDVPEGYKVSRKEKRNFPLILESPSPNQTSLYFCASGYRQGGLSFGAGSRLTVL.

As regards this clone: The junction shows a germline mismatch at one end, possibly a read error. This rearrangement joins TRBV28 to TRBJ1-1; no clear D. This CDR3 contains 12 residues. CDR1 and CDR2 from the germline V gene are MDHEN and SYDVKM. The CDR3 is CASSLESTETFF. CDR3 DNA sequence: TGTGCCAGCAGTTTAGAGAGCACTGAAACTTTCTTT.

The chain links TRBV2 to TRBJ1-3; no clear D gene. The germline V and J ends were trimmed by 6 bases and 16 bases, with 19 bases remaining between them. CDR3 size: 12 residues. Per the germline V gene, CDR1 is SNHLY and CDR2 is FYNNEI. CDR3 region: CASRALGFDLYF. The CDR3 DNA is TGTGCCAGCAGGGCGTTGGGGTTTGATCTCTATTTT.

The chain joins TRBV4-2 to TRBJ2-7; TRBD1 agrees at 9 bases. Germline CDR1 is LGHNA and CDR2 is YNFKEQ. V dropped 4 bases and J dropped 2; count of bases not matched to a gene: 9. There are 16 residues in the CDR3. CDR3 amino acids: CASSPGQGIETYEQYF. The CDR3 DNA reads as TGTGCCAGCAGCCCGGGACAGGGAATTGAAACCTACGAGCAGTACTTC.

V usage is TRBV5-6 and J usage is TRBJ2-3; 9 bases agree with TRBD2. After removal of 3 bases from V and 4 bases from J, the junction contained 12 bases not matched to a gene. Germline CDR1 is SGHDT and CDR2 is YYEEEE. The CDR3 has 17 amino acids. CDR3 region: CASSWRPGRGGPDTQYF. The CDR3 DNA reads TGTGCCAGCAGCTGGCGGCCTGGGCGGGGGGGCCCAGATACGCAGTATTTT.

Here the CDR3 reads CASSLGGGEGNIQYF. As DNA, the CDR3 is TGTGCCAGCAGCTTGGGAGGGGGGGAAGGTAACATTCAGTACTTC. The rearrangement links TRBV28 to TRBJ2-4; possibly TRBD2 for D (7 bases). The length of the CDR3 is 15 residues. V was pared by 6 bases and J by 7 bases, with 19 bases between. Germline V gene sequence: CDR1 MDHEN, CDR2 SYDVKM.

This chain links TRBV11-2 with TRBJ1-6; 7 bases agree with TRBD1. The CDR3 has 15 amino acids. Germline V gene data show CDR1 as SGHAT and CDR2 as FQNNGV. J lost 9 bases, V lost 6 bases, and 11 bases had no gene match. The CDR3 spells CASSPRRDRRSPLHF. As DNA, the CDR3 is TGTGCCAGCAGTCCCCGCCGGGACAGACGTTCACCCCTCCACTTT.

The V call is TRBV5-1, the J call TRBJ1-2; D possibly corresponds to TRBD1 (6 bases). Germline V CDR1 and CDR2: SGHRS, YFSETQ. The V and J ends lost 0 bases and 8 bases respectively, with 11 bases between them. The CDR3 runs to 13 residues. The CDR3 loop is CASSLEQGQGYTF. DNA of the CDR3: TGCGCCAGCAGCTTGGAACAGGGACAAGGCTACACCTTC.

The rearrangement joins TRBV19 to TRBJ2-3, with 9 bases identical to TRBD1. V lost 6 bases, J lost 4 bases, and 5 bases stayed unmatched. Germline CDR1 LNHDA, CDR2 SQIVND (reference sequence). The CDR3 has 14 amino acids. This CDR3 is CASSKGQGPDTQYF. CDR3 DNA sequence: TGTGCCAGTAGCAAGGGACAGGGACCAGATACGCAGTATTTT.

The chain has TRBV29-1 and TRBJ1-2; weak D call: TRBD1 (5 bases). V lost 7 bases to trimming and J lost 2 bases, with 14 bases between them. CDR3 length: 13 amino acids. CDR1 and CDR2 from the germline V gene are SQVTM and ANQGSEA. CDR3: CSAGPGSNYGYTF. In DNA form, the CDR3 reads TGCAGCGCCGGGCCAGGGTCCAACTATGGCTACACCTTC. Using reference TRBV29-1 and TRBJ1-2 for the parts outside the CDR3, the full variable domain is SAVISQKPSRDICQRGTSLTIQCQVDSQVTMMFWYRQQPGQSLTLIATANQGSEATYESGFVIDKFPISRPNLTFSTLTVSNMSPEDSSIYLCSAGPGSNYGYTFGSGTRLTVV.

The chain couples TRBV6-5 to TRBJ1-2, with 9 bases lining up with TRBD1. This CDR3 has 14 amino acids. Trimming removed 10 bases from V and 4 bases from J; junction bases left unmatched: 10. The germline V gene encodes CDR1 MNHEY and CDR2 SVGAGI. The CDR3 sequence is CATKTGGDGYGYTF. CDR3 nucleotide sequence: TGTGCCACCAAAACAGGGGGCGATGGCTATGGCTACACCTTC.

Points on this clone: This CDR3 is also generated by other DNA sequences in the sample. The chain combines TRBV6-5 with TRBJ1-6; 8 nucleotides align to TRBD1. Germline V lookup: CDR1 MNHEY, CDR2 SVGAGI. This CDR3 has 14 amino acids. Trimming cost V 5 bases and J 10 bases; bases outside gene matches: 7. The CDR3 DNA is TGTGCCAGCAGTCCAGGACAGGGTAGATCACCCCTCCACTTT. Translated, it gives CASSPGQGRSPLHF.

The genes are TRBV6-1 and TRBJ2-1; 7 bases line up with TRBD2. With V trimmed by 0 bases and J by 4 bases, 3 bases remained unmatched. The germline V gene has CDR1 MNHNS and CDR2 SASEGT. The CDR3 has 15 amino acids. The CDR3 loop is CASSEAPGLYNEQFF. The CDR3, as DNA: TGTGCCAGCAGTGAAGCACCGGGACTATACAATGAGCAGTTCTTC.

The chain joins TRBV6-6 to TRBJ1-2, with D maybe TRBD1 (5 bases). Germline V gene sequence: CDR1 MNHNY, CDR2 SVGAGI (reference sequence). The CDR3 runs to 13 residues. V was shortened by 6 bases and J by 8 bases, with 16 bases between the two germline ends. The CDR3 sequence: CASSPGGVEGYTF. The CDR3 DNA reads TGTGCCAGCAGCCCTGGGGGGGTGGAAGGCTACACCTTC.